This TCR beta chain appears in the sequencing data of a study of blood T cell repertoires in COVID-19. Individuals drawn from under 30 US areas were roughly 18 to 95 years old. Profiled with immunoSEQ multiplex PCR; TCRdb holds only in-frame clones, not every one. The sample has about 270,000 clones; 88% are singletons. Germline V gives CDR1 SGHTA, CDR2 FQGTGA. This CDR3 is 16 amino acids long. The junction had 7 bases not matched to a gene; V was cut back by 2 bases and J by 5 bases. The receptor was derived from a woman between 45 and 60 years old who had recovered from COVID-19. The chain couples TRBV7-3 to TRBJ2-3; 10 nucleotides match TRBD2. Sequenced material: PBMCs or T cells enriched from blood (not recorded which). The CDR3 spells CASSLSPSGSIDTQYF. The CDR3 coding sequence is TGTGCCAGCAGCTTATCGCCTAGCGGGAGTATAGATACGCAGTATTTT.